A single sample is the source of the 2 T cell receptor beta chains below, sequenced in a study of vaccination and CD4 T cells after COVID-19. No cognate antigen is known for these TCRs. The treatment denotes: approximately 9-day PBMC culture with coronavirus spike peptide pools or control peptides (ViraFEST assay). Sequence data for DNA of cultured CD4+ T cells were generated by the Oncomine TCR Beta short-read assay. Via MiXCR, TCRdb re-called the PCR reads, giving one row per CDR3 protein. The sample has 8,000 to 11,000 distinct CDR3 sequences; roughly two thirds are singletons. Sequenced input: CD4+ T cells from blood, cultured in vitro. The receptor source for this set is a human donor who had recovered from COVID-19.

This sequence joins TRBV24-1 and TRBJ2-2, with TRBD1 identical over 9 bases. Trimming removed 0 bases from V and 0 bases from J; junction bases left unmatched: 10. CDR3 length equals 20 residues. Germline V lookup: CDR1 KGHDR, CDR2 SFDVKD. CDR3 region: CATSDLGDRVGASNTGELFF. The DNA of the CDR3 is TGTGCCACCAGTGATTTGGGGGACAGGGTAGGGGCCTCGAACACCGGGGAGCTGTTTTTT.

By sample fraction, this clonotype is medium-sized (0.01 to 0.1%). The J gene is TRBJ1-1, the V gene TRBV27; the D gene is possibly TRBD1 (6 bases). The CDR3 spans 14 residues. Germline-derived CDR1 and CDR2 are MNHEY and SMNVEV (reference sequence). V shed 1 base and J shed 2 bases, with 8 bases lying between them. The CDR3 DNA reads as TGTGCCAGCAGTTTATTTGGGACAAACACTGAAGCTTTCTTT. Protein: CASSLFGTNTEAFF.